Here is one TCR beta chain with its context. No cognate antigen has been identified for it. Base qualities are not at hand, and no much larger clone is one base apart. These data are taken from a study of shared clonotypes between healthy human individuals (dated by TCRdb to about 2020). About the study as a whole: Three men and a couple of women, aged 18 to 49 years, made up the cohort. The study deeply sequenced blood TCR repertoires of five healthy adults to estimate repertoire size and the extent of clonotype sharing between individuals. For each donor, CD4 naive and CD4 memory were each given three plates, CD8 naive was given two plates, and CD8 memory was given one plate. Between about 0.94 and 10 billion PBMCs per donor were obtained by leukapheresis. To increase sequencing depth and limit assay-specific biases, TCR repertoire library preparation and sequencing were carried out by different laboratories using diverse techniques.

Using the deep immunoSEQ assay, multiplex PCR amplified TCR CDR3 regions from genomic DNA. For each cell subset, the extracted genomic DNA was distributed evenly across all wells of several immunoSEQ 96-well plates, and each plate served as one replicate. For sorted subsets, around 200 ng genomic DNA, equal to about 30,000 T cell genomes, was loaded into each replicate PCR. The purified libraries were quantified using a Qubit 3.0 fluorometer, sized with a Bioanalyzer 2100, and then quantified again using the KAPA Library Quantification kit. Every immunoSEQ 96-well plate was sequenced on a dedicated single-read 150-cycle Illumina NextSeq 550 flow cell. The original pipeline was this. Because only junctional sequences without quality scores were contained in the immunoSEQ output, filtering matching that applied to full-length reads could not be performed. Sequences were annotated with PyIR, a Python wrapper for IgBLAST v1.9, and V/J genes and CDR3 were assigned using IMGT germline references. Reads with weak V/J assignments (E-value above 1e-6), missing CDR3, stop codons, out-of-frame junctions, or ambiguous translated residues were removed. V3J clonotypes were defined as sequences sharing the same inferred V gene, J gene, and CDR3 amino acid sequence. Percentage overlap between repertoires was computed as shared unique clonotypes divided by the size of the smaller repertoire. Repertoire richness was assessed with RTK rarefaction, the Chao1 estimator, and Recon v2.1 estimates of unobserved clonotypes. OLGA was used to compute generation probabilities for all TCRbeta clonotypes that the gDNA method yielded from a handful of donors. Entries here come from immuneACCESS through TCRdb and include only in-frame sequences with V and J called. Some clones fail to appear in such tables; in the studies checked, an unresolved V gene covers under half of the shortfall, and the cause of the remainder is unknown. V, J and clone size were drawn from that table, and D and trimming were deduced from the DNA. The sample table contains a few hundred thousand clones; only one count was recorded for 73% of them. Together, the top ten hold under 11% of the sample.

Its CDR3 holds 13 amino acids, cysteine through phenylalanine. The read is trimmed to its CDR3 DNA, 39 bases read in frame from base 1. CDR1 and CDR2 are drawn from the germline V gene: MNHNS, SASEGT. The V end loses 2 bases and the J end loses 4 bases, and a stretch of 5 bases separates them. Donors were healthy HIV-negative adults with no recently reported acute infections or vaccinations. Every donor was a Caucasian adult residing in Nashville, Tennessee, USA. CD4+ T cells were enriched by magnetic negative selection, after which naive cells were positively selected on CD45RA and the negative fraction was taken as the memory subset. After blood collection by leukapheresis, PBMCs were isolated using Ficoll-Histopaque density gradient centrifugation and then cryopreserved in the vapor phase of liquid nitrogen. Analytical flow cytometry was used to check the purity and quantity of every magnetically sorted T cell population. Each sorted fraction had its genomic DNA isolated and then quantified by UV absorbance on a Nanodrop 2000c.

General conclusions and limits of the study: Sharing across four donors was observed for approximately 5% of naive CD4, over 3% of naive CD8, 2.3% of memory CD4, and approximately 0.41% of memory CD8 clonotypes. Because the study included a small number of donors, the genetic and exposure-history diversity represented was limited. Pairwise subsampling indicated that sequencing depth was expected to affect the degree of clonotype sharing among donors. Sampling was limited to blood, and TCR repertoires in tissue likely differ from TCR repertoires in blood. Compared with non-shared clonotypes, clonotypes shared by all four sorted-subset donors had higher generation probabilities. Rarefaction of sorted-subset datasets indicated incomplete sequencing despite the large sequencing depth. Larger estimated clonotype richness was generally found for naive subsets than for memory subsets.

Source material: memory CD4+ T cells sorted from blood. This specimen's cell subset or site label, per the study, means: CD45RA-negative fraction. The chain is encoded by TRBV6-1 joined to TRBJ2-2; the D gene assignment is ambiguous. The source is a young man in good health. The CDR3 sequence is CASSEMGTGELFF. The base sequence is TGTGCCAGCAGTGAAATGGGCACCGGGGAGCTGTTTTTT.